Shown below are 8 T cell receptor beta chains from a single sample sequenced in a study of vaccination and CD4 T cells after COVID-19 (dated by TCRdb to between 2022 and 2023). Library preparation was by PCR. The listed sequencing device is Illumina iSeq 100. At the Johns Hopkins FTIC core, DNA from the cultured CD4+ T cells underwent TCR sequencing with the Oncomine TCR Beta short-read assay. TCRdb trimmed public reads at Q25 via fastp, called clones via MiXCR and kept in-frame beta chains. CDR3 protein sequences are deduplicated, and each keeps its most common genes and DNA. The sample table shows around 20,000 distinct CDR3 sequences, and approximately 31% are seen once. The top ten clonotypes cover approximately 15% of the sample. What these receptors recognize is not known. The treatment or condition tag for this specimen amounts to: roughly 10-day PBMC culture with coronavirus spike peptide pools or control peptides (ViraFEST assay).

Sequencing used cultured CD4+ T cells from blood. Receptors originate from a human donor with COVID-19.

This chain joins TRBV20-1 and TRBJ2-5; D might be TRBD2 (7 bases). Germline assignment: CDR1 DFQATT and CDR2 SNEGSKA (reference sequence). The CDR3 contains 16 residues. Trimming removed 3 bases from V and 4 bases from J, with 21 bases in between. The CDR3 sequence is CSASGGLGGRGETQYF. Written as DNA, the CDR3 is TGCAGTGCTAGTGGGGGTCTCGGGGGGCGGGGAGAGACCCAGTACTTC.

The V and J genes are TRBV28 and TRBJ1-2; tentative D call: TRBD1 (5 bases). Germline-derived CDR1 and CDR2 are MDHEN and SYDVKM. V gave up 10 bases and J gave up 4 bases, with 13 bases separating them. The CDR3 consists of 12 residues. CDR3: CAILGGPYGYTF. As DNA, the CDR3 is TGTGCCATCCTGGGGGGTCCCTATGGCTACACCTTC.

In its sample, this clonotype is medium-sized. The gene calls are TRBV10-1 and TRBJ2-2; D is possibly TRBD1 or TRBD2 (5 bases each). V was cut by 8 bases and J by 5 bases, with 12 bases left in between. Per germline, CDR1 WNHNN and CDR2 SYGVQD (reference sequence). CDR3 length equals 13 residues. The CDR3 region is CASRQGVTGELFF. In nucleotides, the CDR3 is TGCGCCAGCCGGCAGGGAGTAACCGGGGAGCTGTTTTTT.

This clonotype was picked up a small number of times. This sequence joins TRBV7-2 and TRBJ1-2; TRBD1 matches 8 bases. Germline-derived CDR1 and CDR2 are SGHTA and FQGNSA. The CDR3 is made up of 15 amino acids. Trimming removed 5 bases from V and 6 bases from J; junction bases left unmatched: 11. In nucleotides, the CDR3 is TGTGCCAGCAGCCGTATCCGGACAGGGAGGAATGGCTACACCTTC. Its protein is CASSRIRTGRNGYTF.

This chain joins TRBV7-2 and TRBJ1-1; TRBD1 might be the D (6 bases). The CDR3 contains 13 residues. From germline, CDR1 is SGHTA and CDR2 FQGNSA. V lost 8 bases and J 1 base, leaving 11 bases between the germline ends. The CDR3 spells CASGLGQNTEAFF. In DNA form, the CDR3 reads TGTGCCAGCGGGCTGGGACAGAACACTGAAGCTTTCTTT.

The rearrangement uses TRBV9 and TRBJ1-5; 8 bases align to TRBD1. Losses at the gene ends were 2 bases for V and 2 bases for J; bases not matched to a gene: 6. CDR3 length: 16 residues. The germline gives CDR1 SGDLS, CDR2 YYNGEE. The CDR3: CASSVGGQGRNQPQHF. The CDR3 nucleotides read TGTGCCAGCAGCGTTGGAGGACAGGGCCGCAATCAGCCCCAGCATTTT.

The V and J genes are TRBV27 and TRBJ2-1; 7 bases map to TRBD1. V dropped 5 bases and J dropped 0; count of bases not matched to a gene: 10. Germline V gene data show CDR1 as MNHEY and CDR2 as SMNVEV (reference sequence). This CDR3 has 17 amino acids. The CDR3 DNA reads TGTGCCAGCAGTGCCCCCACAGGGGCGATCTCCTACAATGAGCAGTTCTTC. The encoded protein is CASSAPTGAISYNEQFF.

The chain combines TRBV11-2 with TRBJ2-7; D not resolved. CDR1 is SGHAT, CDR2 FQNNGV, per germline. Trimming took off 1 base at V and 3 bases at J, with 10 bases between the two ends. The CDR3 spans 14 residues. The CDR3 region has the DNA TGTGCCAGCAGCTTAGGAGGTGAAGTCTACGAGCAGTACTTC. Translation gives CASSLGGEVYEQYF.